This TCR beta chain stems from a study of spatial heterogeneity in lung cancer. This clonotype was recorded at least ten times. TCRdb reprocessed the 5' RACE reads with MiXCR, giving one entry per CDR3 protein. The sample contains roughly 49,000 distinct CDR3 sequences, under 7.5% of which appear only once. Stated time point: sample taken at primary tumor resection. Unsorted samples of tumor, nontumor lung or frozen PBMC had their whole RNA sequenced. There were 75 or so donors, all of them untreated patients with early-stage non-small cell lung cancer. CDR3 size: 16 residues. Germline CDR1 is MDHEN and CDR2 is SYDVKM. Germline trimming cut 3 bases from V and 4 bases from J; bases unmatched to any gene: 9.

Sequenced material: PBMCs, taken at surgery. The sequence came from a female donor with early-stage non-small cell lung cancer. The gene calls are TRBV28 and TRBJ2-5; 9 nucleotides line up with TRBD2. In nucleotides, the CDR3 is TGTGCCAGCAGTTTTTCCGGCGGGGGGGGCAGAGAGACCCAGTACTTC. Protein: CASSFSGGGGRETQYF.